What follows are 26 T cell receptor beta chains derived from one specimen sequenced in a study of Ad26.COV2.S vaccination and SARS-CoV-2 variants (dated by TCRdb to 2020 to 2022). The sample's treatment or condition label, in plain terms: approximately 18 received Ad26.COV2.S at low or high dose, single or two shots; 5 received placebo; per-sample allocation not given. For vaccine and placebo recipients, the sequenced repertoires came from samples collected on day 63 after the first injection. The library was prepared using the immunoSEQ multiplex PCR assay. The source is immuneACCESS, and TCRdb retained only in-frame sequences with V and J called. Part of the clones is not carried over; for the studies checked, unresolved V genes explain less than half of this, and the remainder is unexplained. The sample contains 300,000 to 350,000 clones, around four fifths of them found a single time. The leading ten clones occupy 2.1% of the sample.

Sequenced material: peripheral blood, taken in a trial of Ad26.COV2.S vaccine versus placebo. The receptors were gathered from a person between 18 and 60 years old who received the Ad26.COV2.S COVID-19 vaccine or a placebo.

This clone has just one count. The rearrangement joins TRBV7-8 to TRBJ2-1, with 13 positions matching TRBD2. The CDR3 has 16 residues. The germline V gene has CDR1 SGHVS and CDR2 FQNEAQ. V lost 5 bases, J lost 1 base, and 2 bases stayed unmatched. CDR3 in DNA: TGTGCCAGCAGCATGGGACTAGCGGGGTCCTACAATGAGCAGTTCTTC. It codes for CASSMGLAGSYNEQFF.

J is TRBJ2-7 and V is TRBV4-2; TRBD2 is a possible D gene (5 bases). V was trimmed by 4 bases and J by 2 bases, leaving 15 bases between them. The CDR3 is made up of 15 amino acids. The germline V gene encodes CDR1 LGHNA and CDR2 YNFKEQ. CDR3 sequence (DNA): TGTGCCAGCAGCCGACGTGATGAGGGCACCTACGAGCAGTACTTC. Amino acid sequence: CASSRRDEGTYEQYF.

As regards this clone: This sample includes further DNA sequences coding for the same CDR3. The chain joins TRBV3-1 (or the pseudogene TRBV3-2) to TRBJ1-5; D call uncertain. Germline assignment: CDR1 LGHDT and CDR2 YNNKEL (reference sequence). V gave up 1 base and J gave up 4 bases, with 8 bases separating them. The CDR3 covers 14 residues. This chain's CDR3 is CASSQVGGNQPQHF. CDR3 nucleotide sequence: TGTGCCAGCAGCCAAGTCGGTGGGAATCAGCCCCAGCATTTT.

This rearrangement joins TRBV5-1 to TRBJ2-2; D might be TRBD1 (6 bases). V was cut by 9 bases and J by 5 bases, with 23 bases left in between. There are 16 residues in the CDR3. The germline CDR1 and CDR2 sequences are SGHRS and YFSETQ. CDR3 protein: CANRENGRLRTGELFF. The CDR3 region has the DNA TGCGCCAACAGGGAAAACGGACGGTTGAGAACCGGGGAGCTGTTTTTT.

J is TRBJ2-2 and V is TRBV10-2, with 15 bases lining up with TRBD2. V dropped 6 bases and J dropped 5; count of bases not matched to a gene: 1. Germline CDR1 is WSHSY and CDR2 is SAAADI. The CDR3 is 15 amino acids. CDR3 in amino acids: CASRGLAGGTGELFF. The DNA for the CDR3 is TGCGCCAGCAGGGGACTAGCGGGGGGTACCGGGGAGCTGTTTTTT.

CDR3 amino acids: CASSLKGQGGNTEAFF. CDR3 nucleotide sequence: TGCGCCAGCAGCTTGAAGGGACAGGGAGGGAACACTGAAGCTTTCTTT. The chain links TRBV5-1 to TRBJ1-1; 9 bases agree with TRBD1. Germline assignment: CDR1 SGHRS and CDR2 YFSETQ. This CDR3 is 16 amino acids long. The V gene end was trimmed by 1 base and the J gene end by 1 base; junction bases not matched to a gene: 5.

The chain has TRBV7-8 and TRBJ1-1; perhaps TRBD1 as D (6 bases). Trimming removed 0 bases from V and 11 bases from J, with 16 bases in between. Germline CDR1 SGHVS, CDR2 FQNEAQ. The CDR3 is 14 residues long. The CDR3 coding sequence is TGTGCCAGCAGCTTAGCACAGGGCAAAGGAGGGGCTTTCTTT. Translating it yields CASSLAQGKGGAFF.

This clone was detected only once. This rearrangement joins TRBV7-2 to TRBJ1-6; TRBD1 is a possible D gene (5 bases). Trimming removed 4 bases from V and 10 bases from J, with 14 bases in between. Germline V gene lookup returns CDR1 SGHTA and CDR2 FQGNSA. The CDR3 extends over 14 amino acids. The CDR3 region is CASSSIGQSSPLHF. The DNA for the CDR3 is TGTGCCAGCAGCTCGATTGGACAAAGCTCACCCCTCCACTTT. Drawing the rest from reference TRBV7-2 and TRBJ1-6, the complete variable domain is GAGVSQSPSNKVTEKGKDVELRCDPISGHTALYWYRQSLGQGLEFLIYFQGNSAPDKSGLPSDRFSAERTGGSVSTLTIQRTQQEDSAVYLCASSSIGQSSPLHFGNGTRLTVT.

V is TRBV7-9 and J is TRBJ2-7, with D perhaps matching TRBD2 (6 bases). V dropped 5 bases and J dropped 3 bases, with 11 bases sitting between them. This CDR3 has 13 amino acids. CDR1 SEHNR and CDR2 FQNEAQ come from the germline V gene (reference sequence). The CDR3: CASSQEGSYEQYF. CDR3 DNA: TGTGCCAGCAGCCAGGAGGGGAGCTACGAGCAGTACTTC.

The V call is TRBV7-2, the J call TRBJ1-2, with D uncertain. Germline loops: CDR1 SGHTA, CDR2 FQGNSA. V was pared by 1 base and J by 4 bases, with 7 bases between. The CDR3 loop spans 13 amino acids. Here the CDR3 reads CASSLGPRYGYTF. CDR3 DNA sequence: TGTGCCAGCAGCTTAGGGCCGCGCTATGGCTACACCTTC.

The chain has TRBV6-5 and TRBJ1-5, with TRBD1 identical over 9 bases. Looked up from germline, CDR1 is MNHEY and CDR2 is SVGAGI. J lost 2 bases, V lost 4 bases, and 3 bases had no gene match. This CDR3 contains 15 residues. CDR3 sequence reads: CASSLGQGRNQPQHF. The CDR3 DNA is TGTGCCAGCAGTTTGGGACAGGGCCGCAATCAGCCCCAGCATTTT.

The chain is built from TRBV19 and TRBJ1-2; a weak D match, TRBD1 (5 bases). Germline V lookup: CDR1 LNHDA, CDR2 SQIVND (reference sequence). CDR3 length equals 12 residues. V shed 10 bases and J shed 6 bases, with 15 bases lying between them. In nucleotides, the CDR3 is TGTGCCACCGGGGGTTTAGAGGATGGCTACACCTTC. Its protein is CATGGLEDGYTF.

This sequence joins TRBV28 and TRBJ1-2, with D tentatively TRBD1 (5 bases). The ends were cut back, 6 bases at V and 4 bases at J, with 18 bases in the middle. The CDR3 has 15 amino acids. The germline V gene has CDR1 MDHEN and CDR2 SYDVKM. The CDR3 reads CASRKATTDFYGYTF. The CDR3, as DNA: TGTGCCAGCAGGAAGGCTACGACAGATTTCTATGGCTACACCTTC.

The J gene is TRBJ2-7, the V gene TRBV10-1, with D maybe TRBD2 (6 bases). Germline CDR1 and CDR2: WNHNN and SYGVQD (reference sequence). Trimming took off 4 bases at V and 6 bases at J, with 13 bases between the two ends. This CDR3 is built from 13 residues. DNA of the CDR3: TGCGCCAGCAGTGTGAGTAGAGCGGGCGAGCAGTACTTC. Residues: CASSVSRAGEQYF.

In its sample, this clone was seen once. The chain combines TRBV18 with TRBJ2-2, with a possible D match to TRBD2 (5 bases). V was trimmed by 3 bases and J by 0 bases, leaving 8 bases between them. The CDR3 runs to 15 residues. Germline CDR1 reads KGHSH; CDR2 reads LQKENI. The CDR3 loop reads CASSPGSANTGELFF. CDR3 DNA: TGTGCCAGCTCACCGGGTAGCGCGAACACCGGGGAGCTGTTTTTT.

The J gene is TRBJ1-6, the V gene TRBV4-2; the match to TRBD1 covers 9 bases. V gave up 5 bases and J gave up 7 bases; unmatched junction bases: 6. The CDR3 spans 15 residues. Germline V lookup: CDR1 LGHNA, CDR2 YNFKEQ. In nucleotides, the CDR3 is TGTGCCAGCAGCTACTCGACAGGGGGAAATTCACCCCTCCACTTT. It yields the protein CASSYSTGGNSPLHF.

The CDR3 nucleotides are TGTGCCATCAGTGAGTCGGGAGTAGAATCCTACAATGAGCAGTTCTTC. Protein product: CAISESGVESYNEQFF. The J gene is TRBJ2-1, the V gene TRBV10-3; tentatively, D is TRBD2 (5 bases). Trimming removed 0 bases from V and 1 base from J, with 10 bases in between. This CDR3 comprises 16 residues. CDR1 is ENHRY and CDR2 is SYGVKD in the germline V gene.

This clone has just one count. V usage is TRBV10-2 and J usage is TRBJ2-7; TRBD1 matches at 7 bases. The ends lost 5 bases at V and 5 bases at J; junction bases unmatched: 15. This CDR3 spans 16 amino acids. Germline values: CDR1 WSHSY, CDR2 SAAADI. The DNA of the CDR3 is TGCGCCAGCAGTTTACTCACAGGGGTCATGGTGAACGAGCAGTACTTC. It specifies CASSLLTGVMVNEQYF.

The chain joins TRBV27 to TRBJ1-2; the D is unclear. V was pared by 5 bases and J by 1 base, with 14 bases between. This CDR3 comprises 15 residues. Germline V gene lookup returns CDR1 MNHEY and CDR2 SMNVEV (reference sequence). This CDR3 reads CASSPRVPYNYGYTF. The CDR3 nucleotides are TGTGCCAGCAGTCCCCGGGTCCCTTATAACTATGGCTACACCTTC.

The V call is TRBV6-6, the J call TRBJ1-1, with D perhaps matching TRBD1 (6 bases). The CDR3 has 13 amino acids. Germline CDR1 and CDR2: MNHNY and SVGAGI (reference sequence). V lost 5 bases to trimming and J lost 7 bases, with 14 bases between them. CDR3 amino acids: CASSLQGRVEAFF. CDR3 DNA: TGTGCCAGCAGTCTACAGGGAAGGGTTGAAGCTTTCTTT.

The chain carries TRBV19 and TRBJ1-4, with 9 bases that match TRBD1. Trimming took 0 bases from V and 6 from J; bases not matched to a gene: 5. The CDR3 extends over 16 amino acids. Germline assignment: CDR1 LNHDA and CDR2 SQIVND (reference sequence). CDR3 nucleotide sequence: TGTGCCAGTAGTATAGACTCCGGGACAGGGTATGAAAAACTGTTTTTT. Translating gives CASSIDSGTGYEKLFF. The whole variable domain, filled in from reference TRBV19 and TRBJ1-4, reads DGGITQSPKYLFRKEGQNVTLSCEQNLNHDAMYWYRQDPGQGLRLIYYSQIVNDFQKGDIAEGYSVSREKKESFPLTVTSAQKNPTAFYLCASSIDSGTGYEKLFFGSGTQLSVL.

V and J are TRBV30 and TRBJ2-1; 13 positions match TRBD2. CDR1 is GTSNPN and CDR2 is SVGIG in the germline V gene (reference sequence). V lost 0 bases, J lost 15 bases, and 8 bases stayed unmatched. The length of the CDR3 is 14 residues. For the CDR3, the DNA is TGTGCCTGGAGTGTACCCGGGACTAGCGGGGATCGGTTCTTC. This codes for CAWSVPGTSGDRFF.

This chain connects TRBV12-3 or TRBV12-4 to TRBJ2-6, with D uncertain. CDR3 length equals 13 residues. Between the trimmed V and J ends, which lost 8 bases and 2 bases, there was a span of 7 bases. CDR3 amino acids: CASGRTGANVLTF. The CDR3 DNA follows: TGTGCCAGCGGCCGGACTGGGGCCAACGTCCTGACTTTC.

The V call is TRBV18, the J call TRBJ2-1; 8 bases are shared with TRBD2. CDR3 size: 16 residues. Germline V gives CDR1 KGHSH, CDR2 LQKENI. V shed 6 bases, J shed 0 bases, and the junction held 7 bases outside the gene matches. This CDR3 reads CASSILSGASYNEQFF. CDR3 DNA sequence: TGTGCCAGCTCGATCCTTAGCGGGGCCTCCTACAATGAGCAGTTCTTC.

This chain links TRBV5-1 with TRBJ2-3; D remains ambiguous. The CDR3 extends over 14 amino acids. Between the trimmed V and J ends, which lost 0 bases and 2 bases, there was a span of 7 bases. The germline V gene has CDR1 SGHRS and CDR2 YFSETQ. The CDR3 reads CASSLALDTDTQYF. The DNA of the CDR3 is TGCGCCAGCAGCTTGGCGCTAGACACAGATACGCAGTATTTT.

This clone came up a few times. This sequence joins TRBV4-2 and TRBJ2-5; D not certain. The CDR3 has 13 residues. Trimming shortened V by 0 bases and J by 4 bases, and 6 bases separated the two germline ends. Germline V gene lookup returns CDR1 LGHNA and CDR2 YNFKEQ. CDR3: CASSQERLETQYF. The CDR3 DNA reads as TGTGCCAGCAGCCAAGAACGGTTAGAGACCCAGTACTTC.